The clone carrying this TCR beta chain was observed a handful of times. The sample originates from a study of cytomegalovirus exposure and HLA in healthy donors. Germline CDR1 and CDR2: MNHEY and SVGAGI. The V and J ends lost 4 bases and 4 bases respectively, with 13 bases between them. The CDR3 length is 14 residues. With 60 Vbeta and 13 Jbeta primers, the PCR was carried out. The protocol was immunoSEQ multiplex PCR, while the TCRdb copy is restricted to in-frame clones and leaves out a portion. The sample contains about 250,000 clones, approximately 80% of which appear only once. V is TRBV6-5 and J is TRBJ1-2; tentatively, D is TRBD1 (5 bases). Material: PBMCs. The source is a girl aged 2-10 years in good health and CMV-seronegative. CDR3 amino acids: CASSSQPRAYGYTF. CDR3 coding DNA: TGTGCCAGCAGTTCCCAGCCCAGGGCCTATGGCTACACCTTC.